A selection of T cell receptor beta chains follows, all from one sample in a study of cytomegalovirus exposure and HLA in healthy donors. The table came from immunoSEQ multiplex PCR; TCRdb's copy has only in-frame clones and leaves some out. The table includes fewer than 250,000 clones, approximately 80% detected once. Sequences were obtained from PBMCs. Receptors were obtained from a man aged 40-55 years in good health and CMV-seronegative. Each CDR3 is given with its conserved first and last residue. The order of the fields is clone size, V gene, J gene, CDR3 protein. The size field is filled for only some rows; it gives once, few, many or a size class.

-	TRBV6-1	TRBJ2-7	CASSELNPWESFREQYF
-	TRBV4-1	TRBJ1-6	CASSADSPSSYNSPLHF
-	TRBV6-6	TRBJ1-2	CASSGERGYGYTF
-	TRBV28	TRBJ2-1	CASRASTSGYNEQFF
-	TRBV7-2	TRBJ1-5	CASSLSGTGVRQPQHF
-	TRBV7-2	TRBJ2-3	CASRTRGSSGASTDTQYF
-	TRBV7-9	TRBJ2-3	CASSPKREGGTDTQYF
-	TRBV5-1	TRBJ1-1	CASRDQGDTEAFF
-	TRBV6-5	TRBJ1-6	CASSYSVNSRDSPLHF
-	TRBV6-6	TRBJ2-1	CASTAPDRGGNEQFF
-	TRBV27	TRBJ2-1	CASTETSGSRNEQFF
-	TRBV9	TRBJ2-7	CASSVEVGPSYEQYF
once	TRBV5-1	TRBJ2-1	CASSLSGSPYNEQFF
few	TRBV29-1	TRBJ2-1	CSVAVSASNEQFF
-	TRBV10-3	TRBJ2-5	CAISESAADQETQYF
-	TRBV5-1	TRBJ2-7	CASSLSITGSYEQYF